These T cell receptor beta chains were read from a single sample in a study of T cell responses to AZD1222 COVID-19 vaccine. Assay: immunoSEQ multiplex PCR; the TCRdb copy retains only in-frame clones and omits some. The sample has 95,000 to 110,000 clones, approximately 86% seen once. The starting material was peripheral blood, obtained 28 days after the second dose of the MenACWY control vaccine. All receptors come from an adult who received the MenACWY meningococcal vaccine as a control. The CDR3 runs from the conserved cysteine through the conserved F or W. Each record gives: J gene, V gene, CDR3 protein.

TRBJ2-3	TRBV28	CASSSGGAGTDTQYF
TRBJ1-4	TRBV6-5	CASSARGGVWEKLFF
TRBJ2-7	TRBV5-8	CASSLELYSYEQYF
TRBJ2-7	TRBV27	CASSSRTIPYEQYF
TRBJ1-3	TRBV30	CAWSVGGPGNTIYF
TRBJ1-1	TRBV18	CASSPPPGSVSTEAFF
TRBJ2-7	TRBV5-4	CASSSAEVVYEQYF
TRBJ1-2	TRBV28	CASSLGSTGKGGYTF
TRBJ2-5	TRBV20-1	CSASRLAGGIQETQYF
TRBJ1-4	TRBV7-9	CASSEEPRGQKLFF
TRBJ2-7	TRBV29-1	CSVAGGPGQYSYEQYF
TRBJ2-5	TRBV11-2	CASSFSDRGRETQYF
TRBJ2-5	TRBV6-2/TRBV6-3	CASSYTAGAETQYF
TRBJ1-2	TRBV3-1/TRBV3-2	CASSQRGSNYGYTF
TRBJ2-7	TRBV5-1	CASSLDTFYEQYF
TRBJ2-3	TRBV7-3	CASSFSPGSTDTQYF
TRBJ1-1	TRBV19	CASRKGMGIDRDTEAFF
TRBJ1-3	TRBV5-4	CASSLEGFGNTIYF
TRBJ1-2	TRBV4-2	CASSQAPGDGYGYTF
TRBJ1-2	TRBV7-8	CASSPRTGGAVYGYTF
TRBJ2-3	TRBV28	CASSFWTQTDTQYF
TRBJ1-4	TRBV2	CASSVMGGSNEKLFF
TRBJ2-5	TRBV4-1	CASSQDLPDGTAQETQYF
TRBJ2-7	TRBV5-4	CASSPRSSGLSYEQYF
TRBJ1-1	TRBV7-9	CASSSQGVTEAFF
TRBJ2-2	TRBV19	CASSAVAGGTGELFF
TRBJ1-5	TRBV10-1	CASSAGYSNQPQHF
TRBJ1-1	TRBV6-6	CATTWGGRGTEAFF
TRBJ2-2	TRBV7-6	CASSLGFTGELFF
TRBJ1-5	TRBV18	CASSPSGDQPQHF
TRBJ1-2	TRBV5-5	CASSLSHGGDYGYTF
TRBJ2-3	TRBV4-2	CASSQGDSADTQYF
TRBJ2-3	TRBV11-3	CASSKQGLARDTQYF
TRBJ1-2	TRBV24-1	CATSDPYRGAYGYTF
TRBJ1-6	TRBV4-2	CASAAGPAKNSPLHF
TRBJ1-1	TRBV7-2	CASSLAEGEGMNTEAFF
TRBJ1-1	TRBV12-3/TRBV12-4	CASSLAGNTEAFF
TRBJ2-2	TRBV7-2	CASRLAPGTQNTGELFF
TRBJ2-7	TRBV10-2	CASRDGTGSYEQYF
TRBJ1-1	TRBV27	CASSQQGRTEAFF
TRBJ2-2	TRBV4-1	CAVGPGGYTGELFF
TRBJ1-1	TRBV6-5	CASSRQTYTEAFF
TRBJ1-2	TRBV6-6	CASSPLSGTALGNYGYTF
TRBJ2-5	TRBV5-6	CASSLGPGAVQETQYF